A single sample is the source of the 21 T cell receptor beta chains below, sequenced in a study of human T cells and chemical hapten exposure. Time point: patch test 2, 6 weeks after DPC sensitization. Stated treatment: therapeutic diphenylcyclopropenone sensitization with weekly scalp DPC. TCRdb independently ran MiXCR on the RACE reads; one entry per CDR3 protein. The data contain some 42,000 distinct CDR3 sequences, 8% to 9.5% of them singletons. This sample comprised whole blood, obtained in connection with sensitization to the hapten diphenylcyclopropenone (DPC). Receptors were obtained from a woman aged 40-49 years with alopecia areata. Some clones in this sample may be carry-over from other donors' samples.

This clonotype was observed many times. The chain carries TRBV6-2 or TRBV6-3 and TRBJ1-1; D is unclear. V dropped 0 bases and J dropped 5 bases, with 10 bases sitting between them. There are 14 residues in the CDR3. Per germline, CDR1 MNHEY and CDR2 SVGEGT. CDR3 DNA: TGTGCCAGCAGTTACTCACAAGTGGGGACTGAAGCTTTCTTT. Translating it yields CASSYSQVGTEAFF.

This clonotype was counted ten times or more. This rearrangement joins TRBV3-1 to TRBJ1-1, with 7 nucleotides matching TRBD1. Trimming at V came to 4 bases and at J to 4 bases, leaving 9 bases not matched to a gene. Germline CDR1 reads LGHDT; CDR2 reads YNNKEL (reference sequence). The CDR3 consists of 15 residues. The CDR3 protein is CASSLNRGRGTEAFF. CDR3 in DNA: TGTGCCAGCAGCCTAAACAGGGGTAGGGGCACTGAAGCTTTCTTT.

The sample holds a few counts of this clonotype. CDR3 nucleotide sequence: TGCAGTGCTAGAGTCAGGTACGAGGAGCAGTTCTTC. It is translated as CSARVRYEEQFF. V is TRBV20-1 and J is TRBJ2-1; D is unresolved. The V and J ends lost 1 base and 10 bases respectively, with 11 bases between them. Germline CDR1 DFQATT, CDR2 SNEGSKA (reference sequence). The CDR3 covers 12 residues.

This clonotype showed up many times. The chain recombines TRBV7-2 with TRBJ2-5; D not resolved. Germline V gene data show CDR1 as SGHTA and CDR2 as FQGNSA. The CDR3 consists of 15 residues. Trimming took 5 bases from V and 6 from J, leaving 19 bases between them. The CDR3 DNA follows: TGTGCCAGCAGCCAATGGACGGCCCGAGAAAAGACCCAGTACTTC. This encodes CASSQWTAREKTQYF. The variable domain in full, with the rest retrieved from reference TRBV7-2 and TRBJ2-5, is GAGVSQSPSNKVTEKGKDVELRCDPISGHTALYWYRQSLGQGLEFLIYFQGNSAPDKSGLPSDRFSAERTGGSVSTLTIQRTQQEDSAVYLCASSQWTAREKTQYFGPGTRLLVL.

This clonotype was counted a few times. The chain carries TRBV10-2 and TRBJ2-7; D gene uncertain. The CDR3 is made up of 14 amino acids. CDR1 and CDR2 from the germline V gene are WSHSY and SAAADI. The germline V and J ends were trimmed by 0 bases and 2 bases, with 8 bases remaining between them. The CDR3 region has the DNA TGCGCCAGCAGTGAGTCGACGCAGGCCTACGAGCAGTACTTC. Translating gives CASSESTQAYEQYF.

This clonotype was detected only a few times. This sequence joins TRBV11-2 and TRBJ2-3; 11 bases are shared with TRBD2. V was clipped by 5 bases and J by 2 bases; unmatched bases: 6. The germline gives CDR1 SGHAT, CDR2 FQNNGV. The CDR3 spans 16 residues. This CDR3 reads CASSQGTSGYTDTQYF. The CDR3 bases are TGTGCCAGCAGCCAGGGGACTAGCGGATACACAGATACGCAGTATTTT.

This clonotype was counted many times. The rearrangement joins TRBV7-2 to TRBJ2-3, with 10 bases identical to TRBD2. This CDR3 has 16 amino acids. Germline V gives CDR1 SGHTA, CDR2 FQGNSA. The trim removed 3 bases at V and 1 base at J, leaving 4 bases unmatched. The CDR3 coding sequence is TGTGCCAGCAGCTTCGGCGGACTAGCGGGCACAGATACGCAGTATTTT. Translating it yields CASSFGGLAGTDTQYF.

This clonotype came up many times. The chain combines TRBV20-1 with TRBJ1-3, with 7 bases fitting TRBD1. V gave up 5 bases and J gave up 0 bases; unmatched junction bases: 4. Germline assignment: CDR1 DFQATT and CDR2 SNEGSKA (reference sequence). The CDR3 has 14 amino acids. The CDR3 protein is CSASDRSSGNTIYF. In nucleotides, the CDR3 is TGCAGTGCTTCGGACAGGAGCTCTGGAAACACCATATATTTT.

The V gene is TRBV20-1, the J gene TRBJ1-2; D not resolved. CDR1 is DFQATT, CDR2 SNEGSKA, per germline (reference sequence). V lost 3 bases and J 4 bases, leaving 15 bases between the germline ends. The length of the CDR3 is 14 residues. CDR3 loop: CSASQVLGTYGYTF. CDR3 nucleotides: TGCAGTGCTAGCCAGGTTCTGGGAACCTATGGCTACACCTTC.

The sample holds many counts of this clonotype. The chain couples TRBV14 to TRBJ2-5; tentative D call: TRBD2 (6 bases). This CDR3 is built from 16 residues. In germline, CDR1 is SGHDN, CDR2 FVKESK. Trimming cost V 0 bases and J 4 bases, with 15 bases left between them. The CDR3 loop is CASSQDSGDWGETQYF. DNA for the CDR3: TGTGCCAGCAGCCAAGATTCGGGAGACTGGGGAGAGACCCAGTACTTC.

There are many counts of this clonotype. The chain recombines TRBV3-1 with TRBJ2-1, with 8 bases that match TRBD2. Germline CDR1 and CDR2: LGHDT and YNNKEL (reference sequence). This CDR3 has 16 amino acids. V was clipped by 0 bases and J by 7 bases; unmatched bases: 8. The CDR3 region is CASSQDKGLALNEQFF. The CDR3 nucleotides read TGTGCCAGCAGCCAAGATAAAGGACTAGCCCTTAATGAGCAGTTCTTC.

In its sample, this clonotype was seen many times. This chain connects TRBV28 to TRBJ2-7, with 12 bases fitting TRBD2. With V trimmed by 2 bases and J by 2 bases, 4 bases remained unmatched. This CDR3 spans 16 amino acids. CDR1 is MDHEN and CDR2 is SYDVKM in the germline V gene. CDR3 region: CASSLIGLAGTYEQYF. The CDR3 DNA reads TGTGCCAGCAGTTTAATCGGACTAGCGGGGACCTACGAGCAGTACTTC.

This chain connects TRBV4-1 to TRBJ2-1; D is perhaps TRBD1 or TRBD2 (6 bases each). V lost 1 base and J 15 bases, leaving 10 bases between the germline ends. The CDR3 has 11 residues. Germline V gives CDR1 MGHRA, CDR2 YSYEKL. CDR3 DNA sequence: TGCGCCAGCAGCCAAGCGGGGGCTACGTTCTTC. Translated: CASSQAGATFF.

Ten or more counts support this clonotype. The genes are TRBV6-5 and TRBJ2-3; D unclear. V was trimmed by 0 bases and J by 8 bases, leaving 3 bases between them. There are 11 residues in the CDR3. Germline loops: CDR1 MNHEY, CDR2 SVGAGI. The chain's CDR3 is CASSYSSTQYF. CDR3 bases: TGTGCCAGCAGTTACTCGTCTACGCAGTATTTT.

This clonotype was seen repeatedly, ten times or more. The rearrangement links TRBV7-9 to TRBJ1-1; D gene uncertain. This CDR3 is built from 14 residues. Per germline, CDR1 SEHNR and CDR2 FQNEAQ (reference sequence). Trimming left V 5 bases short and J 3 bases short, with 13 bases between. For the CDR3, the DNA is TGTGCCAGCAGCCCTATAAAAGGTGACACTGAAGCTTTCTTT. This codes for CASSPIKGDTEAFF.

This clonotype has at least ten counts. The V gene is TRBV5-1, the J gene TRBJ2-2; maybe TRBD2 (7 bases). Trimming shortened V by 6 bases and J by 6 bases, and 18 bases separated the two germline ends. The germline V gene has CDR1 SGHRS and CDR2 YFSETQ. The CDR3 sequence is 15 residues long. As DNA, the CDR3 is TGCGCCAGCAATGACGCCAGGGGAGGGCCCGGGGAGCTGTTTTTT. Translation gives CASNDARGGPGELFF.

This clonotype occurred many times. DNA of the CDR3: TGTGCCACCTTGGACAGTGGACAGGGGAATGAGCAGTTCTTC. As protein: CATLDSGQGNEQFF. The rearrangement joins TRBV27 to TRBJ2-1; 9 bases are shared with TRBD1. CDR3 length: 14 residues. CDR1 and CDR2 from the germline V gene are MNHEY and SMNVEV (reference sequence). The trim removed 10 bases at V and 7 bases at J, leaving 11 bases unmatched.

The chain combines TRBV12-3 or TRBV12-4 with TRBJ2-1; D remains unclear. This CDR3 is built from 13 residues. The ends were cut back, 6 bases at V and 7 bases at J, with 13 bases in the middle. CDR3 sequence (DNA): TGTGCCAGCAGCCCCCGAGGAACGAATGAGCAGTTCTTC. Encoded protein: CASSPRGTNEQFF.

This clonotype was counted many times. V is TRBV6-6 and J is TRBJ2-1; D could derive from TRBD1 or TRBD2 (5 bases each). The CDR3 covers 16 residues. The V and J ends lost 2 bases and 2 bases respectively, with 13 bases between them. CDR1 is MNHNY and CDR2 is SVGAGI in the germline V gene (reference sequence). The CDR3 nucleotides read TGTGCCAGCAGTTACACCGGGACCGACCCCTACAATGAGCAGTTCTTC. Protein sequence: CASSYTGTDPYNEQFF.

The CDR3 spells CASSISPHGLGEAFF. CDR3 DNA: TGTGCCAGTAGTATCTCTCCACATGGCCTGGGTGAAGCTTTCTTT. V usage is TRBV19 and J usage is TRBJ1-1; D gene ambiguous. The CDR3 is 15 residues long. From germline, CDR1 is LNHDA and CDR2 SQIVND (reference sequence). V lost 3 bases to trimming and J lost 7 bases, with 18 bases between them.

In this sample, this clonotype turned up many times. The chain links TRBV6-2 or TRBV6-3 to TRBJ1-5, with D unresolved. The CDR3 is 14 amino acids. CDR1 and CDR2 from the germline V gene are MNHEY and SVGEGT. V gave up 5 bases and J gave up 12 bases, with 20 bases separating them. The CDR3, as DNA: TGTGCCAGCAGTGTCGACACTTTCCATCGGCTCCAGCATTTT. Translating gives CASSVDTFHRLQHF.